Below, 24 T cell receptor beta chains from the same sample are listed, as sequenced in a study of response to subunit inactivated influenza vaccine. TCRdb analysed the RT-PCR reads with MiXCR anew, one entry per CDR3 protein. The top ten hold around 9.6% of the sample, which has 800,000 or so distinct CDR3 sequences, 21% seen once. Sequenced here: PBMCs from blood, sampled 5 days after vaccination. The receptors come from a man aged 50-59 years who received an inactivated influenza vaccine.

The V call is TRBV27, the J call TRBJ2-2; 13 bases agree with TRBD2. V was pared by 3 bases and J by 1 base, with 2 bases of the junction left unmatched. Germline CDR1 and CDR2: MNHEY and SMNVEV (reference sequence). CDR3 length: 17 amino acids. The DNA for the CDR3 is TGTGCCAGCAGTTTGAGGACTAGCGGGGGGAACACCGGGGAGCTGTTTTTT. Translation: CASSLRTSGGNTGELFF.

This sequence joins TRBV5-4 and TRBJ2-5; 8 bases line up with TRBD1. The length of the CDR3 is 14 residues. The germline V gene has CDR1 SGHNT and CDR2 YYREEE (reference sequence). The V gene end was trimmed by 4 bases and the J gene end by 5 bases; junction bases not matched to a gene: 7. CDR3 nucleotides: TGTGCCAGCAGCCCGCGACAGGGGCTGGAGACCCAGTACTTC. It encodes CASSPRQGLETQYF.

This clonotype was detected a few times. Germline and junction disagree at one end, which may indicate a read error. This rearrangement joins TRBV7-8 to TRBJ2-1, with D maybe TRBD1 (6 bases). This CDR3 contains 15 residues. Per germline, CDR1 SGHVS and CDR2 FQNEAQ. The CDR3 DNA is TGTGCCAGCAGCTGGCTCCGGGACAACAACAATGAACAGTTCTTC. It codes for CASSWLRDNNNEQFF. Looking up the rest from reference TRBV7-8 and TRBJ2-1 gives the full variable domain: GAGVSQSPRYKVAKRGQDVALRCDPISGHVSLFWYQQALGQGPEFLTYFQNEAQLDKSGLPSDRFFAERPEGSVSTLKIQRTQQEDSAVYLCASSWLRDNNNEQFFGPGTRLTVL.

This clonotype was observed a few times. The rearrangement uses TRBV4-3 and TRBJ2-1, with D possibly being TRBD1 (6 bases). Looked up from germline, CDR1 is LGHNA and CDR2 is YSLEER. Trimming pared 3 bases from V and 8 bases from J, leaving 23 bases between. This CDR3 is built from 17 residues. CDR3 in amino acids: CASSQGPGTLHEDEQFF. CDR3 in DNA: TGCGCCAGCAGCCAGGGGCCAGGGACACTTCACGAGGATGAGCAGTTCTTC.

This clonotype was seen only a few times. V gene TRBV6-2 or TRBV6-3 combines with J gene TRBJ1-1; D not certain. CDR3 length equals 15 residues. In germline, CDR1 is MNHEY, CDR2 SVGEGT. Trimming took off 6 bases at V and 2 bases at J, with 16 bases between the two ends. Here the CDR3 reads CASSPSPHGNTEAFF. CDR3 bases: TGTGCCAGCAGCCCTAGCCCTCATGGAAACACTGAAGCTTTCTTT.

The rearrangement links TRBV4-2 to TRBJ1-5, with 8 bases matching TRBD1. Germline-derived CDR1 and CDR2 are LGHNA and YNFKEQ. The CDR3 runs to 16 residues. Trimming took 1 base from V and 2 from J; bases not matched to a gene: 4. In nucleotides, the CDR3 is TGTGCCAGCAGCCAAGGATCAGGGGGCGGCAATCAGCCCCAGCATTTT. Amino acids: CASSQGSGGGNQPQHF.

The CDR3 region is CASMIPNIYNEQFF. For the CDR3, the DNA is TGTGCCAGCATGATCCCTAATATCTACAATGAGCAGTTCTTC. The chain combines TRBV2 with TRBJ2-1; no reliable D call. Trimming left V 7 bases short and J 3 bases short, with 13 bases between. Germline values: CDR1 SNHLY, CDR2 FYNNEI. The CDR3 is 14 residues long. Supplemented by reference TRBV2 and TRBJ2-1, the full variable domain reads EPEVTQTPSHQVTQMGQEVILRCVPISNHLYFYWYRQILGQKVEFLVSFYNNEISEKSEIFDDQFSVERPDGSNFTLKIRSTKLEDSAMYFCASMIPNIYNEQFFGPGTRLTVL.

This clonotype was seen repeatedly, ten times or more. The chain is built from TRBV29-1 and TRBJ2-3; 9 nucleotides line up with TRBD2. This CDR3 spans 13 amino acids. Germline trimming cut 3 bases from V and 3 bases from J; bases unmatched to any gene: 1. Germline V gene data show CDR1 as SQVTM and CDR2 as ANQGSEA. The CDR3 nucleotides read TGCAGCGTTGAGGGACTAGCAACAGATACGCAGTATTTT. As protein: CSVEGLATDTQYF.

The J gene is TRBJ2-7, the V gene TRBV5-5; D perhaps matches TRBD2 (5 bases). Germline loops: CDR1 SGHKS, CDR2 YYEKEE (reference sequence). The CDR3 is made up of 14 amino acids. Trimming stripped 7 bases from V and 3 bases from J, with 17 bases between. In DNA form, the CDR3 reads TGTGCCAGCTCCCCGGGATCTAGCTACTACGAGCAGTACTTC. Translating it yields CASSPGSSYYEQYF.

This clonotype was detected a few times. The V and J genes are TRBV27 and TRBJ2-3; TRBD2 is a possible D gene (5 bases). The CDR3 totals 15 residues. Trimming cost V 8 bases and J 0 bases, with 15 bases left between them. Germline V gene data show CDR1 as MNHEY and CDR2 as SMNVEV (reference sequence). CDR3 amino acids: CASGPLLESTDTQYF. The CDR3 nucleotides are TGTGCCAGCGGGCCTTTACTAGAAAGCACAGATACGCAGTATTTT.

This chain connects TRBV6-5 to TRBJ1-2; D possibly corresponds to TRBD1 (5 bases). Between the trimmed V and J ends, which lost 5 bases and 7 bases, there was a span of 20 bases. The CDR3 loop spans 15 amino acids. CDR1 and CDR2 from the germline V gene are MNHEY and SVGAGI. The CDR3 DNA follows: TGTGCCAGCAGTAACCACCAGGGTTATACGAGTGGCTACACCTTC. Amino acids: CASSNHQGYTSGYTF.

This clonotype has only a few counts. The chain recombines TRBV6-5 with TRBJ2-2; D gene unclear. The CDR3 extends over 15 amino acids. The germline CDR1 and CDR2 sequences are MNHEY and SVGAGI. The V gene lost 0 bases and the J gene lost 1 base, with 6 bases spanning the gap. The CDR3 loop is CASSYSEGNTGELFF. The CDR3 coding sequence is TGTGCCAGCAGTTACTCGGAAGGGAACACCGGGGAGCTGTTTTTT.

This clonotype showed up just a few times. The genes are TRBV7-2 and TRBJ2-4; 7 bases fit TRBD1. The CDR3 is 13 residues long. Trimming cost V 5 bases and J 8 bases; bases outside gene matches: 6. The V gene's germline CDR1 is SGHTA and CDR2 FQGNSA. CDR3 nucleotides: TGTGCCAGCAGCCGGGACAGCAACGACATTCAGTACTTC. Encoded protein: CASSRDSNDIQYF.

The chain joins TRBV27 to TRBJ1-5, with a weak D call TRBD1 (6 bases). CDR1 MNHEY and CDR2 SMNVEV come from the germline V gene (reference sequence). This CDR3 contains 13 residues. Between the trimmed V and J ends, which lost 4 bases and 7 bases, there was a span of 11 bases. CDR3 loop: CASSYRVFQPQHF. For the CDR3, the DNA is TGTGCCAGCAGTTACAGGGTTTTCCAGCCCCAGCATTTT.

The chain employs TRBV10-3 and TRBJ2-3, with 10 bases aligning to TRBD2. This CDR3 region has 16 residues. The germline V gene encodes CDR1 ENHRY and CDR2 SYGVKD. J gave up 3 bases and V 3 bases, and 6 bases lay outside the gene matches. CDR3 in amino acids: CAISDASGSLTDTQYF. The CDR3 nucleotides read TGTGCCATCAGTGACGCTAGCGGGAGTCTTACAGATACGCAGTATTTT.

This clonotype was detected ten times or more. The rearrangement links TRBV20-1 to TRBJ2-5; 10 bases fit TRBD2. V gave up 2 bases and J gave up 4 bases; unmatched junction bases: 4. The CDR3 is 14 residues long. Germline loops: CDR1 DFQATT, CDR2 SNEGSKA (reference sequence). DNA of the CDR3: TGCAGTGCTAGAAGAGCGGGGGGGGTAGAGACCCAGTACTTC. It specifies CSARRAGGVETQYF.

CDR3 sequence (DNA): TGCAGTGCTAGAGGGACTAGCCTCGGGAATGAGCAGTTCTTC. The encoded protein is CSARGTSLGNEQFF. The V gene is TRBV20-1, the J gene TRBJ2-1; 8 bases line up with TRBD2. CDR1 is DFQATT and CDR2 is SNEGSKA in the germline V gene (reference sequence). The V segment lost 1 base and the J segment 7 bases; nucleotides outside the gene matches: 6. This CDR3 region has 14 residues.

V gene TRBV6-2 or TRBV6-3 combines with J gene TRBJ2-2, with a tentative D call TRBD1 (6 bases). Trimming shortened V by 7 bases and J by 6 bases, and 18 bases separated the two germline ends. The CDR3 length is 15 residues. From germline, CDR1 is MNHEY and CDR2 SVGEGT. The chain's CDR3 is CASNPYRDRSGELFF. CDR3 nucleotide sequence: TGTGCCAGCAATCCGTACAGGGACCGATCCGGGGAGCTGTTTTTT.

The V and J genes are TRBV20-1 and TRBJ2-5; a possible D gene is TRBD2 (7 bases). The length of the CDR3 is 12 residues. CDR1 is DFQATT, CDR2 SNEGSKA, per germline (reference sequence). Deletions cut 3 bases from V and 4 bases from J, with 9 bases between. CDR3 amino acids: CSARGGPETQYF. For the CDR3, the DNA is TGCAGTGCTAGGGGGGGGCCAGAGACCCAGTACTTC.

The CDR3 here is CASSKSTEATDTQYF. CDR3 DNA: TGTGCCAGCAGCAAATCGACAGAAGCCACAGATACGCAGTATTTT. The rearrangement uses TRBV21-1 and TRBJ2-3. TRBV21-1 is annotated as a pseudogene. The CDR3 loop spans 15 amino acids.

The chain recombines TRBV20-1 with TRBJ2-7; D is unclear. V shed 6 bases and J shed 4 bases, with 7 bases lying between them. Per the germline V gene, CDR1 is DFQATT and CDR2 is SNEGSKA (reference sequence). The CDR3 contains 10 residues. The CDR3 DNA follows: TGCAGTGCGGGCAAGTACGAGCAGTACTTC. Its protein product is CSAGKYEQYF.

V is TRBV12-3 or TRBV12-4 and J is TRBJ2-4; no reliable D call. Trimming took off 3 bases at V and 15 bases at J, with 12 bases between the two ends. This CDR3 comprises 11 residues. CDR3: CASSLRFVRYF. The CDR3 nucleotides are TGTGCCAGCAGTTTGCGGTTTGTCCGGTACTTC.

This clonotype appeared a few times. The V gene is TRBV5-1, the J gene TRBJ1-1, with TRBD1 matching 7 bases. Germline CDR1 and CDR2: SGHRS and YFSETQ. The CDR3 is made up of 13 amino acids. Losses at the gene ends were 6 bases for V and 6 bases for J; bases not matched to a gene: 8. The DNA for the CDR3 is TGCGCCAGCATTGACAGGGATTCCGCTGAAGCTTTCTTT. The encoded protein is CASIDRDSAEAFF. Drawing the rest from reference TRBV5-1 and TRBJ1-1, the complete variable domain is KAGVTQTPRYLIKTRGQQVTLSCSPISGHRSVSWYQQTPGQGLQFLFEYFSETQRNKGNFPGRFSGRQFSNSRSEMNVSTLELGDSALYLCASIDRDSAEAFFGQGTRLTVV.

This clonotype came up a few times. The chain is built from TRBV20-1 and TRBJ2-1; no clear D. Germline V gene sequence: CDR1 DFQATT, CDR2 SNEGSKA (reference sequence). This CDR3 is 13 amino acids long. V was shortened by 5 bases and J by 1 base, with 9 bases between the two germline ends. In DNA, the CDR3 is TGCAGTGCTCACACGCGGTCCTACAATGAGCAGTTCTTC. This sequence encodes CSAHTRSYNEQFF.